This T cell receptor (beta chain) was found in a study of identical twins (TCRdb year 2016). For the wider study: To test whether fetal clonotypes persist, this study deep-sequenced TCR alpha and beta repertoires from monozygotic twins, from unrelated adults of various ages, and from cord blood. To rule out contamination, the twin experiments were replicated at different times with different library preparation protocols. What the work shows at the level of the full study, not this receptor alone: Compared with coincidental sharing between unrelated individuals, out-of-frame TCR alpha sequences shared between twins had an excess of sequences with low generation probability. A weaker excess of twin sharing was found in beta out-of-frame sequences because the signal-to-noise ratio was lowered by fewer shared sequences. Because the same donors could not be followed over many years, the conclusions depended on cross-sectional statistical analysis. Abundant cord blood beta clonotypes carried fewer insertions; young adult naive repertoires showed a weaker similar trend, while memory repertoires showed none. Invariant T cells such as MAIT and iNKT could partly confound zero-insertion analyses, although diverse VJ usage argued against such confounding for most clonotypes. Out-of-frame TCR alpha sharing in monozygotic twins was systematically underestimated by recombination models, whereas sharing between unrelated individuals was in agreement with the recombination models.

The library was generated by 5' RACE. Sequencing was performed on an Illumina HiSeq 2000. Template switching introduced a universal primer binding site; the final cDNA contained a unique molecular identifier, enabling accurate counting of TCR cDNA molecules. Specific primers in the conserved constant-segment region were used to synthesize first-strand cDNA for the TCR alpha and beta chains. Each cDNA library was double barcoded, with a SMART-Mk sample barcode plus Illumina barcodes, to control for contamination. Two successive PCR steps introduced TruSeq adapter sequences along with Illumina sample barcodes. The TCR alpha and beta cDNA libraries were sequenced on the Illumina HiSeq platform using custom primers. Per the original workflow: MiGEC processed the raw reads to extract unique molecular identifiers, while MiXCR was used to determine the CDR3 positions. Recombination models were inferred per individual with the repgenHMM and IGoR tools using an EM algorithm. Shared clonotype analysis was performed with the tcR package in R, normalizing sharing by the product of cloneset sizes. Out-of-frame nonproductive sequences were analyzed to study raw recombination free of thymic and clonal selection effects. Using fastp at Q25 and MiXCR, TCRdb reprocessed the public reads and kept productive beta chains. Under each unique CDR3 protein, matching rows form one entry showing the most common genes and DNA. Clone size and V and J calls follow TCRdb, not the original study. The sample yields about 200,000 distinct CDR3 sequences; around a tenth were counted once. The leading ten clones occupy around 5.1% of the sample.

As to this clonotype: What this receptor recognizes is not known. Base qualities are not recorded, but no much larger clone differs from it by a single base.

All donors were healthy Caucasians. Using Miltenyi CD45RO+ enrichment and human naive T-cell isolation kits, memory (CD45RO+) and naive T cells were isolated from PBMC. The germline V gene sets CDR1 to SGHRS and CDR2 to YFSETQ. The CDR3 covers 14 residues, taking in both the cysteine and the phenylalanine. The only DNA kept is the CDR3, 42 bases in frame from the first base. V and J are trimmed by 2 bases and 3 bases, and the gene matches miss 3 bases of the junction. The chain couples TRBV5-1 to TRBJ2-7; TRBD1 agrees with 9 junctional bases. The clonotype comes from a woman under 30 in good health. The sequenced sample was memory (CD45RO+) T cells sorted from blood. This sample's cell subset or site label indicates: CD45RO+ enriched T cells. CDR3 loop: CASSLMDRGYEQYF. In nucleotide form, the sequence is TGCGCCAGCAGCTTAATGGACAGGGGCTACGAGCAGTACTTC.